These T cell receptor beta chains were read from a single sample in a study of regulatory T cells in long-lasting Graves disease. From the multiplex PCR reads, TCRdb called clonotypes with MiXCR, one entry per CDR3 protein. The sample holds about 660,000 distinct CDR3 sequences, around 30% seen once. The sequencing here drew on peripheral blood mononuclear cells (PBMCs), taken when the disease was refractory, from a patient treated with antithyroid drugs. These TCRs come from a female donor with Graves disease. Both conserved end residues are part of each CDR3. D genes are given only for firm matches. Rows may omit the clone size; those that give it use once, few, many or a size class.

j_call,v_call,d_call,clone_size,cdr3_nt,cdr3_aa
TRBJ2-4,TRBV29-1,-,-,TGCAGCGTTGAGACCGGGGCTAAAGGGTCAGCCAAAAACATTCAGTACTTC,CSVETGAKGSAKNIQYF
TRBJ2-5,TRBV12-3/TRBV12-4,TRBD2,few,TGTGCCAGCAGTCCCGTTGGAGCGGGGAGGGAGACCCAGTACTTC,CASSPVGAGRETQYF
TRBJ1-1,TRBV3-1,TRBD1,many,TGTGCCAGCAGCCAAGTGGCCAGGGGGCGAAGGACTGAAGCTTTCTTT,CASSQVARGRRTEAFF
TRBJ1-1,TRBV6-1,TRBD1,-,TGTGCCAGCGGTCGGTATTTACAGGGGTCGTCTAATGAAGCTTTCTTT,CASGRYLQGSSNEAFF
TRBJ1-5,TRBV12-3/TRBV12-4,TRBD1,few,TGTGCCAGCAGGCCAGGGGGCCCTAGCAATCAGCCCCAGCATTTT,CASRPGGPSNQPQHF
TRBJ2-7,TRBV7-2,-,few,TGTGCCAGCAGTCCCGGGACTGCGGGGTTCCTCGAGCAGTACTTC,CASSPGTAGFLEQYF
TRBJ1-5,TRBV12-3/TRBV12-4,TRBD1,many,TGTGCCAGCAAAAGGGACAGGCGAGGCAATCAGCCCCAGCATTTT,CASKRDRRGNQPQHF
TRBJ2-6,TRBV12-3/TRBV12-4,-,few,TGTGCCAGCAGTTCCGGTGGGGCCAACGTCCTGACTTTC,CASSSGGANVLTF
TRBJ1-4,TRBV30,TRBD1,-,TGTGCCTGGAACCTTGGACAGGGAGATGAAAAACTGTTTTTT,CAWNLGQGDEKLFF
TRBJ1-3,TRBV6-2/TRBV6-3,TRBD1,-,TGTGCCAGCAGTGGCACAGGGGGCGCGTTAGGAAACACCATATATTTT,CASSGTGGALGNTIYF
TRBJ2-5,TRBV19,-,-,TGTGCCAGTAGTAAGCGCGGGACGGAGCAAGAGACCCAGTACTTC,CASSKRGTEQETQYF
TRBJ1-6,TRBV28,-,few,TGTGCCAGCAGTTTATTGGTGGAGGTCGCTTCACCCCTCCACTTT,CASSLLVEVASPLHF
TRBJ1-2,TRBV20-1,-,-,TGCAGTGCTAGCTCCCAGGGGATTCGGTATGGCTACACCTTC,CSASSQGIRYGYTF
TRBJ2-3,TRBV12-3/TRBV12-4,-,-,TGTGCCAGCACCCGATTCCGGGTACATGCCACAGATACGCAGTATTTT,CASTRFRVHATDTQYF
TRBJ2-5,TRBV11-2,-,many,TGTGCCAGCAGCCAGGGGACCCAGTACTTC,CASSQGTQYF
TRBJ1-5,TRBV12-3/TRBV12-4,-,-,TGTGCCAGCAAACTAGGGGTCAGCAATCAGCCCCAGCATTTT,CASKLGVSNQPQHF
TRBJ2-5,TRBV7-9,-,-,TGTGCCAGCAGCTCCGGCGGGACACGAAGGGAGACCCAGTACTTC,CASSSGGTRRETQYF
TRBJ1-5,TRBV19,TRBD1,-,TGTGCCAGTAGTACCACCGGGACAGGGAACAATCAGCCCCAGCATTTT,CASSTTGTGNNQPQHF
TRBJ1-6,TRBV29-1,-,few,TGCAGCGTTGATACAGGCCGGCATAATTCACCCCTCCACTTT,CSVDTGRHNSPLHF
TRBJ2-5,TRBV7-2,TRBD1,once,TGTGCCAGCAGCTTAAGTCAGGGGGCTTTTTTGGAGACCCAGTACTTC,CASSLSQGAFLETQYF